These T cell receptor beta chains were read from a single sample in a study of cytomegalovirus exposure and HLA in healthy donors. Sequencing used immunoSEQ multiplex PCR; TCRdb keeps in-frame clones, though not all of them. The table lists 100,000 to 150,000 clones, 60% to 85% of them singletons. The sequencing input was PBMCs. These receptors all come from a man aged 25 to 45 in good health and CMV-seronegative. The CDR3 runs from the conserved cysteine through the conserved F or W. The D gene is left open where the match is weak. A clone size is listed for some rows: how often the clone was seen (once, few, many), or a class if it is expanded.

>TRBJ1-5|.|TRBV2|16|.
TGTGCCAGCAGAGTGAACTTAGGGGTTGGTAATCAGCCCCAGCATTTT
CASRVNLGVGNQPQHF
>TRBJ2-5|TRBD2|TRBV7-9|13|.
TGTGCCAGCAGCTTAGGCGGGAGAGAGACCCAGTACTTC
CASSLGGRETQYF
>TRBJ2-7|TRBD2|TRBV6-5|14|.
TGTGCCAGCAGTTTGACTAGCAGAAACTACGAGCAGTACTTC
CASSLTSRNYEQYF
>TRBJ1-1|.|TRBV28|13|.
TGTGCCAGCAGAAATACAGGGAACACTGAAGCTTTCTTT
CASRNTGNTEAFF
>TRBJ2-7|TRBD1|TRBV18|16|once
TGTGCCAGCTCATTTAAAGCCGGGGACAGGGGGTTCGAGCAGTACTTC
CASSFKAGDRGFEQYF
>TRBJ2-2|.|TRBV19|15|.
TGTGCCAGTAGTATAGAGGCAGGGCGAACCGGGGAGCTGTTTTTT
CASSIEAGRTGELFF
>TRBJ2-1|.|TRBV10-3|14|.
TGTGCCATCAGTGAGTCGACCAGGGCCAATGAGCAGTTCTTC
CAISESTRANEQFF
>TRBJ1-1|TRBD1|TRBV5-5|14|.
TGTGCCAGCAGCACTGACAGGGTGCACACTGAAGCTTTCTTT
CASSTDRVHTEAFF
>TRBJ2-2|.|TRBV4-3|18|.
TGCGCCAGCAGCCAAGATGCGGCTCGTAGGCTTAATCCCGGGGAGCTGTTTTTT
CASSQDAARRLNPGELFF
>TRBJ1-1|.|TRBV2|14|.
TGTGCCAGCAGTGTAGGACACGGGAACACTGAAGCTTTCTTT
CASSVGHGNTEAFF
>TRBJ1-2|.|TRBV19|14|.
TGTGCCAGTACTCCGAGGCAGAGACTCTATCGCTACACCTTC
CASTPRQRLYRYTF
>TRBJ1-5|.|TRBV6-5|14|.
TGTGCCAGCAGCTCCGACGGGAGCAATCAGCCCCAGCATTTT
CASSSDGSNQPQHF
>TRBJ2-7|TRBD2|TRBV28|16|.
TGTGCCAGCAGTTTCGCGGTTGCGGGAGTCTCCTACGAGCAGTACTTC
CASSFAVAGVSYEQYF
>TRBJ2-7|.|TRBV28|13|.
TGTGCCAGCACCTCCCTACCCGGGGGCGAGCAGTACTTC
CASTSLPGGEQYF
>TRBJ2-1|TRBD2|TRBV9|16|few
TGTGCCAGCAGCTCTGGACTAGCGGGAGTCGGCGATGAGCAGTTCTTC
CASSSGLAGVGDEQFF
>TRBJ2-3|.|TRBV29-1|13|few
TGCAGCGTTGGGAAGGGAGGCACAGATACGCAGTATTTT
CSVGKGGTDTQYF
>TRBJ2-3|.|TRBV4-1|18|.
TGCGCCAGCAGCCAAGAAGCCCCCATTACCGTGCGGACAGATACGCAGTATTTT
CASSQEAPITVRTDTQYF
>TRBJ1-1|.|TRBV7-8|14|once
TGTGCCAGCAGCCCCAGGGCCATGAACACTGAAGCTTTCTTT
CASSPRAMNTEAFF
>TRBJ1-4|.|TRBV27|15|.
TGTGCCAGCTCCGACGGGGGGGCCCCTAATGAAAAACTGTTTTTT
CASSDGGAPNEKLFF
>TRBJ1-3|.|TRBV7-9|17|.
TGTGCCAGCAGCCACGGGTCAGCCCCGTTCTCTGGAAACACCATATATTTT
CASSHGSAPFSGNTIYF